The 25 T cell receptor beta chains listed next were all sequenced from one sample in a study of cytomegalovirus exposure and HLA in healthy donors. The PCR used 60 Vbeta and 13 Jbeta primers. This table comes from immunoSEQ multiplex PCR, and its TCRdb copy is limited to in-frame clones, with some not included. Seen in this sample are approximately 200,000 clones; the ten most common clones hold about 0.74%. The sample consisted of PBMCs. The receptors come from a boy aged 5-17 years in good health and CMV-seronegative.

The V gene is TRBV29-1, the J gene TRBJ2-3; weak D call: TRBD1 (5 bases). The CDR3 spans 15 residues. Trimming removed 5 bases from V and 2 bases from J, with 17 bases in between. CDR1 and CDR2 (germline): SQVTM, ANQGSEA. This chain's CDR3 is CSVPRDEDPTDTQYF. CDR3 coding DNA: TGCAGCGTTCCCAGGGATGAGGACCCCACAGATACGCAGTATTTT.

The chain is built from TRBV11-3 and TRBJ1-6, with TRBD1 matching over 8 bases. The trim removed 4 bases at V and 0 bases at J, leaving 8 bases unmatched. This CDR3 comprises 18 residues. Per germline, CDR1 SGHNT and CDR2 YENEEA. DNA for the CDR3: TGTGCCAGCAGCTGCCGGGACAGGCCAAGCTCCTATAATTCACCCCTCCACTTT. Protein product: CASSCRDRPSSYNSPLHF.

The genes are TRBV27 and TRBJ1-5; possibly TRBD1 for D (5 bases). The germline V gene encodes CDR1 MNHEY and CDR2 SMNVEV (reference sequence). The CDR3 runs 15 residues. Trimming took off 6 bases at V and 1 base at J, with 13 bases between the two ends. This CDR3 reads CASSPRVSSNQPQHF. The CDR3 DNA sequence: TGTGCCAGCAGCCCCAGGGTTTCAAGCAATCAGCCCCAGCATTTT.

V usage is TRBV12-2 and J usage is TRBJ2-7; the table's D call of TRBD1 was not tested on the DNA. TRBV12-2 is designated a pseudogene. The CDR3 is made up of 15 amino acids. The CDR3, as DNA: TGTGCAAGTCGCTCCGGGACAGGGGTAGGTTACGAGCAGTACTTC. Protein sequence: CASRSGTGVGYEQYF.

This rearrangement joins TRBV5-1 to TRBJ2-7, with 9 nucleotides matching TRBD2. V shed 3 bases, J shed 7 bases, and the junction held 17 bases outside the gene matches. The CDR3 length is 17 residues. CDR1 is SGHRS, CDR2 YFSETQ, per germline. CDR3 residues: CASSSTWGGGAPGEQYF. The CDR3 DNA reads TGCGCCAGCAGCTCCACCTGGGGCGGGGGGGCTCCGGGGGAGCAGTACTTC.

The V call is TRBV10-1, the J call TRBJ2-3; 7 bases match TRBD2. The V segment lost 3 bases and the J segment 0 bases; nucleotides outside the gene matches: 6. This CDR3 contains 16 residues. Looked up from germline, CDR1 is WNHNN and CDR2 is SYGVQD (reference sequence). Here the CDR3 reads CASSEIAGTSTDTQYF. DNA of the CDR3: TGCGCCAGCAGTGAAATAGCGGGTACTAGCACAGATACGCAGTATTTT.

The chain is built from TRBV5-6 and TRBJ1-6; TRBD1 aligns across 10 bases. The CDR3 is 17 residues long. Losses at the gene ends were 2 bases for V and 5 bases for J; bases not matched to a gene: 7. CDR1 and CDR2 (germline): SGHDT, YYEEEE. CDR3 sequence reads: CASSFGRDRGHNSPLHF. The DNA for the CDR3 is TGTGCCAGCAGCTTTGGTCGGGACAGGGGTCATAATTCACCCCTCCACTTT.

The rearrangement links TRBV27 to TRBJ2-5; unclear D gene. The CDR3 is made up of 15 amino acids. Trimming cost V 5 bases and J 0 bases, with 13 bases left between them. Germline V CDR1 and CDR2: MNHEY, SMNVEV (reference sequence). This CDR3 is CASSTDDTYQETQYF. The CDR3 region has the DNA TGTGCCAGCAGTACCGACGACACCTACCAAGAGACCCAGTACTTC.

The gene calls are TRBV6-1 and TRBJ1-5; TRBD1 matches at 7 bases. After removal of 7 bases from V and 7 bases from J, the junction contained 13 bases not matched to a gene. The germline CDR1 and CDR2 sequences are MNHNS and SASEGT. The CDR3 loop spans 15 amino acids. The CDR3 protein is CASTLTGTVDQPQHF. The CDR3, as DNA: TGTGCCAGCACTTTAACCGGGACAGTAGACCAGCCCCAGCATTTT.

V usage is TRBV7-3 and J usage is TRBJ2-7; D perhaps matches TRBD1 (5 bases). V was clipped by 5 bases and J by 0 bases, with 11 bases between them. Per the germline V gene, CDR1 is SGHTA and CDR2 is FQGTGA. CDR3 length: 14 amino acids. The chain's CDR3 is CASSRQGNSYEQYF. CDR3 nucleotide sequence: TGTGCCAGCAGCCGTCAGGGAAACTCCTACGAGCAGTACTTC.

The chain links TRBV6-1 to TRBJ1-2, with D unresolved. Trimming took off 4 bases at V and 5 bases at J, with 11 bases between the two ends. The CDR3 is made up of 13 amino acids. The V gene's germline CDR1 is MNHNS and CDR2 SASEGT. The CDR3 nucleotides are TGTGCCAGCAGTGTTGGGCAGGATTATGGCTACACCTTC. This encodes CASSVGQDYGYTF.

As regards this clone: Additional DNA sequences in this sample encode the identical CDR3. The chain couples TRBV30 to TRBJ1-6; perhaps TRBD1 as D (6 bases). Trimming pared 3 bases from V and 7 bases from J, leaving 13 bases between. CDR1 is GTSNPN, CDR2 SVGIG, per germline (reference sequence). The CDR3 covers 14 residues. The CDR3 DNA sequence: TGTGCCTGGAGGGGGGGGAGGGGGAATTCACCCCTCCACTTT. Protein sequence: CAWRGGRGNSPLHF.

The rearrangement joins TRBV5-4 to TRBJ2-7; 9 positions match TRBD1. The CDR3 is 15 amino acids. Germline-derived CDR1 and CDR2 are SGHNT and YYREEE (reference sequence). V lost 4 bases and J lost 2; bases outside the gene matches: 7. The CDR3 here is CASSSRQGDAYEQYF. CDR3 nucleotides: TGTGCCAGCAGCAGCCGACAGGGGGATGCCTACGAGCAGTACTTC.

The rearrangement uses TRBV14 and TRBJ2-5, with a possible D match to TRBD1 (6 bases). Per germline, CDR1 SGHDN and CDR2 FVKESK. This CDR3 region has 14 residues. Trimming removed 0 bases at V and 4 bases at J, with 9 bases between. The CDR3 DNA reads as TGTGCCAGCAGCCAAGATCCCAGGGGAGAGACCCAGTACTTC. It codes for CASSQDPRGETQYF.

The chain joins TRBV6-6 to TRBJ1-2; D is perhaps TRBD1 (6 bases). V lost 5 bases and J 4 bases, leaving 14 bases between the germline ends. The V gene's germline CDR1 is MNHNY and CDR2 SVGAGI (reference sequence). This CDR3 comprises 14 residues. The CDR3: CASSDPPGVYGYTF. DNA for the CDR3: TGTGCCAGCAGTGACCCCCCAGGGGTCTATGGCTACACCTTC.

J is TRBJ1-1 and V is TRBV19, with TRBD1 identical over 10 bases. V was clipped by 4 bases and J by 1 base; unmatched bases: 6. This CDR3 is 16 amino acids long. Germline V gives CDR1 LNHDA, CDR2 SQIVND (reference sequence). The CDR3 region is CASSTGRTGGNTEAFF. The CDR3 coding sequence is TGTGCCAGTAGTACGGGACGGACAGGGGGGAACACTGAAGCTTTCTTT.

The chain links TRBV2 to TRBJ1-5; 8 nucleotides line up with TRBD1. The V and J ends lost 3 bases and 3 bases, in that order; junction bases with no gene match: 4. The CDR3 runs to 15 residues. Germline CDR1 SNHLY, CDR2 FYNNEI. The CDR3 region is CASSDLGQANQPQHF. The CDR3 nucleotides read TGTGCCAGCAGTGATTTGGGACAGGCCAATCAGCCCCAGCATTTT.

Notes on this clone: A junction end diverges from the germline sequence, so it may reflect a read error. The chain employs TRBV9 and TRBJ2-3; tentatively, D is TRBD2 (5 bases). The CDR3 is made up of 14 amino acids. Germline V CDR1 and CDR2: SGDLS, YYNGEE. The CDR3 loop reads CASSALPSTDMQYF. CDR3 in DNA: TGTGCCAGCAGCGCTCTTCCTAGCACAGATATGCAGTATTTT.

This chain joins TRBV6-1 and TRBJ1-1; D is perhaps TRBD1 (5 bases). Trimming stripped 6 bases from V and 1 base from J, with 12 bases between. The germline CDR1 and CDR2 sequences are MNHNS and SASEGT. CDR3 length: 14 residues. The CDR3 loop reads CASSPRTPNTEAFF. The CDR3 DNA follows: TGTGCCAGCAGCCCCAGGACACCGAACACTGAAGCTTTCTTT.

V usage is TRBV9 and J usage is TRBJ2-5; 7 bases align to TRBD2. This CDR3 is 14 amino acids long. CDR1 and CDR2 (germline): SGDLS, YYNGEE. V trimming: 3 bases; J trimming: 3 bases; junction bases outside the gene matches: 5. The CDR3 DNA follows: TGTGCCAGCAGCGCCTGGGGGGGAAAAGAGACCCAGTACTTC. Translating it yields CASSAWGGKETQYF.

The chain carries TRBV19 and TRBJ1-1; tentatively, D is TRBD1 (6 bases). This CDR3 contains 16 residues. Germline CDR1 reads LNHDA; CDR2 reads SQIVND (reference sequence). V was clipped by 3 bases and J by 1 base, with 15 bases between them. The DNA for the CDR3 is TGTGCCAGTAGTATCCCCCAGGGGACGGCGAACACTGAAGCTTTCTTT. As protein: CASSIPQGTANTEAFF.

A remark on this clone: The junction departs from the called germline gene at one end, perhaps through a read error. The chain links TRBV7-7 to TRBJ1-5; the D is unclear. The CDR3 runs to 14 residues. Germline values: CDR1 SSHAT, CDR2 FNYEAQ (reference sequence). The CDR3 sequence: CASTLADSNQPQHF. CDR3 in DNA: TGTGCTAGCACCCTGGCCGATAGCAATCAGCCCCAGCATTTT.

CDR3 residues: CAISEDGQGDNQPQHF. DNA of the CDR3: TGTGCCATCAGTGAGGACGGACAGGGTGACAATCAGCCCCAGCATTTT. This rearrangement joins TRBV10-3 to TRBJ1-5; 8 bases map to TRBD1. J was trimmed by 3 bases and V by 2 bases; bases with no gene match: 6. The CDR3 contains 16 residues. The germline CDR1 and CDR2 sequences are ENHRY and SYGVKD.

V is TRBV5-1 and J is TRBJ2-2; 8 bases line up with TRBD2. V gave up 2 bases and J gave up 7 bases; unmatched junction bases: 10. The CDR3 is 16 amino acids. Germline V lookup: CDR1 SGHRS, CDR2 YFSETQ. CDR3 bases: TGCGCCAGCAGCTTCCCAGCGGGGGAAGCTCGCGGGGAGCTGTTTTTT. Translation: CASSFPAGEARGELFF.

Regarding this clone: Other DNA sequences in the same sample also yield this CDR3. The chain is built from TRBV11-2 and TRBJ2-1; D may be TRBD2 (7 bases). V lost 6 bases and J 9 bases, leaving 24 bases between the germline ends. The V gene's germline CDR1 is SGHAT and CDR2 FQNNGV. The CDR3 has 16 residues. CDR3 nucleotide sequence: TGTGCCAGCAGACCGGGACCGCGCGTCCGGGGGGCTGAGCAGTTCTTC. Its translation is CASRPGPRVRGAEQFF.